A single T cell receptor beta chain is shown here with its context. The source of the sample is a study of cytomegalovirus exposure and HLA in healthy donors. Study as a whole: An analysis done earlier identified almost 120 million unique TCR beta sequences from 200 million or so T cells.

J gave up 7 bases and V 2 bases, and 5 bases lay outside the gene matches. CDR3 length: 14 residues. Germline V gene data show CDR1 as MDHEN and CDR2 as SYDVKM. The study ran its PCR with 60 Vbeta and 13 Jbeta primers. Sequencing used immunoSEQ multiplex PCR; TCRdb keeps in-frame clones, though not all of them. There are 150,000 to 200,000 clones in the sample; around 80% occur only once, and approximately 0.47% lies in the top ten. The receptor was isolated from a woman between 45 and 60 years old in good health and CMV-seronegative. Sequenced: PBMCs. The rearrangement links TRBV28 to TRBJ2-1; 7 nucleotides agree with TRBD1. CDR3 DNA: TGTGCCAGCAGTTTAAGGGACAGAACAAATGAGCAGTTCTTC. Its translation is CASSLRDRTNEQFF.